The T cell receptor (beta chain) under discussion was sequenced for a study of T-cell reconstitution after alpha-beta-depleted transplantation in children. The CDR3 covers 14 residues. CDR1 is LGHDT and CDR2 is YNNKEL in the germline V gene (reference sequence). The germline V and J ends were trimmed by 5 bases and 2 bases, with 12 bases remaining between them. Unique molecular identifiers were built into the TCRbeta library. TCRdb redid the calling of the PCR reads with MiXCR, one entry per CDR3 protein. The sample includes some 220,000 distinct CDR3 sequences, 8.5% to 10% of them seen just once. This clonotype was counted between two and nine times.

This receptor was taken from a human donor who donated a stem cell graft to a child with acute lymphoblastic leukemia. The chain links TRBV3-1 to TRBJ2-5; D is perhaps TRBD1 or TRBD2 (5 bases each). The material was PBMCs from the stem cell graft donor, obtained from the stem cell graft. CDR3 protein: CASSDRGSQETQYF. The CDR3 region has the DNA TGTGCCAGCAGCGACCGGGGCAGTCAAGAGACCCAGTACTTC.